These 6 T cell receptor beta chains share one sample of origin, sequenced in a study of T-cell memory formation after mild COVID-19. A single record per CDR3 protein comes from TCRdb applying MiXCR to the 5' RACE reads. The repertoire holds 100,000 to 120,000 distinct CDR3 sequences, with 18% as singletons. Sequenced: PBMCs or a T cell subset sorted from them (not recorded which). Receptors originate from a man between 18 and 29 years old who had mild COVID-19 (a few samples of this study predate the infection). Cell type and time point are not known.

This clonotype has a count of ten or more. In DNA, the CDR3 is TGCAGCGCTTTTAGGGACCCAGCCAAAAACATTCAGTACTTC. Protein sequence: CSAFRDPAKNIQYF. The gene calls are TRBV29-1 and TRBJ2-4; D may match TRBD1 or TRBD2 (5 bases each). This CDR3 contains 14 residues. Germline-derived CDR1 and CDR2 are SQVTM and ANQGSEA. Trimming cost V 7 bases and J 0 bases, with 13 bases left between them. Together with reference TRBV29-1 and TRBJ2-4, the CDR3 gives the full variable domain: SAVISQKPSRDICQRGTSLTIQCQVDSQVTMMFWYRQQPGQSLTLIATANQGSEATYESGFVIDKFPISRPNLTFSTLTVSNMSPEDSSIYLCSAFRDPAKNIQYFGAGTRLSVL.

This clonotype was seen ten or more times. The chain uses TRBV29-1 and TRBJ2-3; D gene ambiguous. This CDR3 comprises 14 residues. The V end was cut by 1 base, the J end by 1 base, with 9 bases between. The germline V gene has CDR1 SQVTM and CDR2 ANQGSEA. CDR3 bases: TGCAGCGTTGAAGGGTCTGGCGGCACAGATACGCAGTATTTT. Its translation: CSVEGSGGTDTQYF.

There are a few counts of this clonotype. The chain carries TRBV6-2 or TRBV6-3 and TRBJ2-7, with D maybe TRBD2 (5 bases). Germline V CDR1 and CDR2: MNHEY, SVGEGT. Trimming pared 6 bases from V and 2 bases from J, leaving 20 bases between. The CDR3 length is 16 residues. The DNA for the CDR3 is TGTGCCAGCAGCTCCCCCCGAGGGCGAATACCCTACGAGCAGTACGTC. Translation: CASSSPRGRIPYEQYV.

The rearrangement joins TRBV6-2 or TRBV6-3 to TRBJ1-2, with D possibly TRBD1 on 5 matching bases. Germline CDR1 is MNHEY and CDR2 is SVGEGT. V was shortened by 4 bases and J by 5 bases, with 11 bases between the two germline ends. The CDR3 has 13 amino acids. DNA for the CDR3: TGTGCCAGCAGTTTACAGGCTACGTATGGCTACACCTTC. It codes for CASSLQATYGYTF.

This clonotype has only a few counts. The chain recombines TRBV12-3 or TRBV12-4 with TRBJ2-3, with TRBD2 matching 7 bases. The V and J ends lost 0 bases and 0 bases, in that order; junction bases with no gene match: 6. This CDR3 is built from 17 residues. As DNA, the CDR3 is TGTGCCAGCAGTTTAGCGGGGAGGGGTCCTAGCACAGATACGCAGTATTTT. It translates to CASSLAGRGPSTDTQYF.

The sample holds a few counts of this clonotype. The rearrangement links TRBV7-2 to TRBJ1-5; TRBD1 matches 7 bases. With 5 bases clipped from V and 8 bases from J, the junction kept 9 bases outside the gene matches. The CDR3 covers 14 residues. Germline CDR1 reads SGHTA; CDR2 reads FQGNSA. The DNA for the CDR3 is TGTGCCAGCAGCCGTACAGGGGTTAGGGAGCCCCAGCATTTT. As protein: CASSRTGVREPQHF.